Listed below are T cell receptor beta chains from one sample, sequenced in a study of T cells after somatic rescue of genetic block. Profiling relied on immunoSEQ multiplex PCR, and the TCRdb table lists in-frame clones only, not all of them. The table includes 13,000 or so clones, roughly 73% detected once. The specimen sequenced was peripheral blood mononuclear cells (PBMCs). The receptors stem from a boy younger than 18. Each CDR3 is given with its conserved first and last residue. The D gene is left open where the match is weak. Clone size appears in some rows only: once, few, many, or a class for an expanded clone.

d_gene,v_gene,j_gene,len,abundance,CDR3nt,CDR3aa
TRBD1,TRBV10-3,TRBJ2-7,15,few,TGTGCCATCACCAGGACAGGGGACGGGTCCTACGAGCAGTACTTC,CAITRTGDGSYEQYF
.,TRBV19,TRBJ2-7,16,.,TGTGCCAGTAGTTATTCGGCGGGGTCACCACGGGACGAGCAGTACTTC,CASSYSAGSPRDEQYF
TRBD2,TRBV15,TRBJ2-1,17,.,TGTGCCACCAGCAGAGGGCCTCTAGCGGGAGGGCCAAATGAGCAGTTCTTC,CATSRGPLAGGPNEQFF
.,TRBV6-6,TRBJ1-1,12,.,TGTGCCAGCAGTGTCCAGGGCTCTGAAGCTTTCTTT,CASSVQGSEAFF
.,TRBV6-1,TRBJ1-1,13,.,TGTGCCAGCAGTGAAAGGAGGGACACTGAAGCTTTCTTT,CASSERRDTEAFF
.,TRBV7-6,TRBJ2-5,12,.,TGTGCCAGCAGCCTCCTAAAAGAGACCCAGTACTTC,CASSLLKETQYF
.,TRBV14,TRBJ2-5,12,.,TGTGCCAGCAGAGGCTTGGGAGAGACCCAGTACTTC,CASRGLGETQYF
.,TRBV6-6,TRBJ2-6,14,.,TGTGCCAGCAGTTACCAAGCCGGGGCCAACGTCCTGACTTTC,CASSYQAGANVLTF
TRBD1,TRBV7-9,TRBJ1-4,14,once,TGTGCCAGCAGCCCGGACAGGGGATCTGAAAAACTGTTTTTT,CASSPDRGSEKLFF
TRBD1,TRBV2,TRBJ1-2,16,.,TGTGCCAGCAGTGAAGGTACCGGGACAGCACTCTATGGCTACACCTTC,CASSEGTGTALYGYTF
.,TRBV6-5,TRBJ1-2,16,few,TGTGCCAGCAGTTACTCGGGACGATGGGGCAACTATGGCTACACCTTC,CASSYSGRWGNYGYTF